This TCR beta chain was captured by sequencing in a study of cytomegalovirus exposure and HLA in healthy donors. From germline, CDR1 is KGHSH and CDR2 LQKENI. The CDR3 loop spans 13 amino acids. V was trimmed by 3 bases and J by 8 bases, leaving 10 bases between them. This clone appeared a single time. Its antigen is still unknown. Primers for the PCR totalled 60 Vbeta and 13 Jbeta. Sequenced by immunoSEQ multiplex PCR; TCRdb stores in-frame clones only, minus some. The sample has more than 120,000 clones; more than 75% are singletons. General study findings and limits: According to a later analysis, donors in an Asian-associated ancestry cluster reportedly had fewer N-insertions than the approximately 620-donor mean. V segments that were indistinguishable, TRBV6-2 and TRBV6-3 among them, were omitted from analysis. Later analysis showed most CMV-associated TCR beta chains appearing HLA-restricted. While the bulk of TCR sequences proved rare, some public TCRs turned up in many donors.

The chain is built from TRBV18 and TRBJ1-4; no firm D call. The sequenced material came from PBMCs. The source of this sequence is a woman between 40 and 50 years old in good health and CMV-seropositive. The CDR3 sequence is CASSPTIGEKLFF. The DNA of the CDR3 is TGTGCCAGCTCACCTACTATAGGCGAAAAACTGTTTTTT.